This TCR beta chain comes out of a study of T-cell reconstitution after alpha-beta-depleted transplantation in children. This clonotype was counted at least ten times. Unique molecular identifiers were used in preparing the TCRbeta library. TCRdb fed the PCR reads into MiXCR, producing one record per CDR3 protein. The sample yields 490,000 or so distinct CDR3 sequences, around 12% seen once. The CDR3 loop spans 11 amino acids. In germline, CDR1 is SGHDT, CDR2 YYEEEE. Trimming left V 1 base short and J 7 bases short, with 5 bases between. This chain joins TRBV5-6 and TRBJ1-1; the D is unclear. The sample here was PBMCs from the stem cell graft donor, taken from the stem cell graft. The TCR was taken from a human donor who donated a stem cell graft to a child with combined immunodeficiency. In nucleotides, the CDR3 is TGTGCCAGCAGCTTGCAGAGTGAAGCTTTCTTT. This sequence encodes CASSLQSEAFF.